Listed below are T cell receptor beta chains from one sample, sequenced in a study of T cells in Graves' hyperthyroidism and ophthalmopathy. TCRdb passed the multiplex PCR reads through MiXCR, listing each CDR3 protein once. This table holds about 130,000 distinct CDR3 sequences, approximately 20% found once. Source material: blood. The receptors shown here come from a woman aged 50 to 60 with Graves' hyperthyroidism that later progressed to Graves' ophthalmopathy. Each CDR3 is given with its conserved first and last residue. D genes are given only for firm matches. Rows give clone size only sometimes, using once, few, many, or a class for an expanded clone.

J gene: TRBJ2-5; D gene: TRBD2; clone size: many; V gene: TRBV20-1; CDR3 protein: CSARESLVGKETQYF; CDR3 DNA: TGCAGTGCGCGGGAGAGCCTGGTTGGGAAAGAGACCCAGTACTTC
J gene: TRBJ2-1; D gene: NA; clone size: many; V gene: TRBV20-1; CDR3 protein: CSAAGMIGDEQFF; CDR3 DNA: TGCAGTGCTGCGGGCATGATCGGGGATGAGCAGTTCTTC
J gene: TRBJ2-7; D gene: TRBD2; clone size: NA; V gene: TRBV19; CDR3 protein: CASSWAGGSYEQYF; CDR3 DNA: TGTGCCAGTAGTTGGGCGGGAGGATCCTACGAGCAGTACTTC
J gene: TRBJ2-7; D gene: NA; clone size: few; V gene: TRBV14; CDR3 protein: CASSQRNSLEQYF; CDR3 DNA: TGTGCCAGCAGCCAACGGAACAGTCTAGAGCAGTACTTC
J gene: TRBJ2-1; D gene: TRBD2; clone size: many; V gene: TRBV5-1; CDR3 protein: CASRTSGASYNEQFF; CDR3 DNA: TGCGCCAGCCGGACTAGCGGGGCCTCCTACAATGAGCAGTTCTTC
J gene: TRBJ2-7; D gene: NA; clone size: NA; V gene: TRBV5-1; CDR3 protein: CASSPNLYEQYF; CDR3 DNA: TGCGCCAGCAGCCCGAACCTCTACGAGCAGTACTTC
J gene: TRBJ2-7; D gene: TRBD2; clone size: many; V gene: TRBV28; CDR3 protein: CASNGGGRTYEQYF; CDR3 DNA: TGTGCCAGCAACGGGGGGGGGAGAACCTACGAGCAGTACTTC
J gene: TRBJ2-3; D gene: NA; clone size: many; V gene: TRBV28; CDR3 protein: CASSWGTHTQYF; CDR3 DNA: TGTGCCAGCAGTTGGGGCACACATACGCAGTATTTT
J gene: TRBJ2-1; D gene: NA; clone size: many; V gene: TRBV5-1; CDR3 protein: CASGRGRGNEQFF; CDR3 DNA: TGCGCCAGCGGGAGGGGGCGTGGGAATGAGCAGTTCTTC
J gene: TRBJ2-5; D gene: NA; clone size: many; V gene: TRBV15; CDR3 protein: CATSRDGGWETQYF; CDR3 DNA: TGTGCCACCAGCAGAGATGGTGGTTGGGAGACCCAGTACTTC
J gene: TRBJ1-1; D gene: NA; clone size: NA; V gene: TRBV3-1; CDR3 protein: CASSQAQGAEAFF; CDR3 DNA: TGTGCCAGCAGCCAAGCACAGGGCGCTGAAGCTTTCTTT
J gene: TRBJ2-7; D gene: TRBD2; clone size: many; V gene: TRBV7-9; CDR3 protein: CASSSPRGFSGNEQYF; CDR3 DNA: TGTGCCAGCAGCTCACCCCGCGGGTTTAGCGGGAACGAGCAGTACTTC
J gene: TRBJ2-1; D gene: TRBD2; clone size: once; V gene: TRBV2; CDR3 protein: CASSDLAGDEQFF; CDR3 DNA: TGTGCCAGCAGTGACCTAGCGGGAGATGAGCAGTTCTTC
J gene: TRBJ1-1; D gene: TRBD1; clone size: once; V gene: TRBV20-1; CDR3 protein: CSADRANTEAFF; CDR3 DNA: TGCAGTGCAGACAGGGCGAACACTGAAGCTTTCTTT
J gene: TRBJ2-4; D gene: TRBD1; clone size: few; V gene: TRBV7-2; CDR3 protein: CASSPRTGTNIQYF; CDR3 DNA: TGTGCCAGCAGCCCCCGGACAGGGACAAACATTCAGTACTTC
J gene: TRBJ1-5; D gene: NA; clone size: NA; V gene: TRBV28; CDR3 protein: CASSFRGMEYSNQPQHF; CDR3 DNA: TGTGCCAGCAGTTTCCGGGGGATGGAGTATAGCAATCAGCCCCAGCATTTT
J gene: TRBJ1-2; D gene: TRBD1; clone size: few; V gene: TRBV5-1; CDR3 protein: CASGKGTGYGYTF; CDR3 DNA: TGCGCCAGCGGGAAAGGGACAGGGTATGGCTACACCTTC
J gene: TRBJ2-1; D gene: TRBD1; clone size: few; V gene: TRBV19; CDR3 protein: CASSAPTGGAAYNEQFF; CDR3 DNA: TGTGCCAGTAGTGCCCCTACAGGGGGCGCCGCCTACAATGAGCAGTTCTTC
J gene: TRBJ2-3; D gene: NA; clone size: many; V gene: TRBV11-2; CDR3 protein: CASSLGLRSGGKSDTQYF; CDR3 DNA: TGTGCCAGCAGCTTAGGTTTACGATCGGGCGGGAAATCAGATACGCAGTATTTT
J gene: TRBJ1-5; D gene: NA; clone size: many; V gene: TRBV3-1; CDR3 protein: CASSQGGPLLNQPQHF; CDR3 DNA: TGTGCCAGCAGCCAAGGTGGGCCCCTGCTCAATCAGCCCCAGCATTTT
J gene: TRBJ2-7; D gene: TRBD2; clone size: many; V gene: TRBV6-1; CDR3 protein: CASSEYILGTSGRAYEQYF; CDR3 DNA: TGTGCCAGCAGTGAATATATACTCGGGACTAGCGGGAGGGCCTACGAGCAGTACTTC
J gene: TRBJ2-7; D gene: TRBD2; clone size: many; V gene: TRBV20-1; CDR3 protein: CSARISGSAQQYF; CDR3 DNA: TGCAGTGCTAGAATTAGCGGGAGCGCCCAGCAGTACTTC
J gene: TRBJ1-5; D gene: TRBD1; clone size: many; V gene: TRBV20-1; CDR3 protein: CSGQGGGRGPTQPQHF; CDR3 DNA: TGCAGTGGCCAGGGTGGGGGGAGGGGGCCAACTCAGCCCCAGCATTTT
J gene: TRBJ1-1; D gene: TRBD1; clone size: many; V gene: TRBV28; CDR3 protein: CASSTGQGGNTEAFF; CDR3 DNA: TGTGCCAGCAGTACCGGACAGGGGGGGAACACTGAAGCTTTCTTT
J gene: TRBJ2-2; D gene: TRBD1; clone size: many; V gene: TRBV29-1; CDR3 protein: CSVDRGTGELFF; CDR3 DNA: TGCAGCGTGGACAGGGGGACCGGGGAGCTGTTTTTT
J gene: TRBJ2-2; D gene: NA; clone size: many; V gene: TRBV7-7; CDR3 protein: CASSLVEGTGELFF; CDR3 DNA: TGTGCTAGCAGCTTAGTCGAGGGGACCGGGGAGCTGTTTTTT
J gene: TRBJ1-1; D gene: NA; clone size: NA; V gene: TRBV28; CDR3 protein: CACRLTSGISEAFF; CDR3 DNA: TGTGCCTGCAGGTTGACTTCAGGGATCTCTGAAGCTTTCTTT
J gene: TRBJ2-7; D gene: NA; clone size: many; V gene: TRBV6-1; CDR3 protein: CASSSQGRGIYEQYF; CDR3 DNA: TGTGCCAGCAGTTCCCAGGGCAGGGGTATCTACGAGCAGTACTTC
J gene: TRBJ1-3; D gene: NA; clone size: few; V gene: TRBV7-6; CDR3 protein: CASSLKFRGSLGNTIYF; CDR3 DNA: TGTGCCAGCAGCTTAAAGTTTAGAGGTTCTCTTGGAAACACCATATATTTT
J gene: TRBJ1-5; D gene: NA; clone size: NA; V gene: TRBV25-1; CDR3 protein: CASNRGSGPQHF; CDR3 DNA: TGTGCCAGCAATAGGGGTTCGGGGCCCCAGCATTTT
J gene: TRBJ2-5; D gene: NA; clone size: many; V gene: TRBV3-1; CDR3 protein: CASSHEDPGPETQYF; CDR3 DNA: TGTGCCAGCAGCCACGAAGACCCAGGCCCAGAGACCCAGTACTTC
J gene: TRBJ2-5; D gene: NA; clone size: NA; V gene: TRBV4-1; CDR3 protein: CASSQDPGRETQYF; CDR3 DNA: TGCGCCAGCAGCCAAGATCCCGGGCGGGAGACCCAGTACTTC
J gene: TRBJ2-7; D gene: TRBD2; clone size: many; V gene: TRBV11-2; CDR3 protein: CASSFYSGVYEQYF; CDR3 DNA: TGTGCCAGCAGCTTTTATAGCGGGGTTTACGAGCAGTACTTC
J gene: TRBJ2-5; D gene: TRBD2; clone size: few; V gene: TRBV12-3/TRBV12-4; CDR3 protein: CASSFGLAGRRETQYF; CDR3 DNA: TGTGCCAGCAGTTTTGGACTAGCGGGAAGGCGGGAGACCCAGTACTTC
J gene: TRBJ2-1; D gene: TRBD2; clone size: NA; V gene: TRBV29-1; CDR3 protein: CSVEEGTSGSLRGNEQFF; CDR3 DNA: TGCAGCGTTGAAGAAGGGACTAGCGGGAGTTTAAGGGGCAATGAGCAGTTCTTC
J gene: TRBJ1-1; D gene: NA; clone size: NA; V gene: TRBV6-1; CDR3 protein: CASSRTGTPEAFF; CDR3 DNA: TGTGCCAGCAGTAGAACCGGGACACCTGAAGCTTTCTTT
J gene: TRBJ2-3; D gene: NA; clone size: NA; V gene: TRBV20-1; CDR3 protein: CSAGGTNTDTQYF; CDR3 DNA: TGCAGTGCGGGCGGGACAAACACAGATACGCAGTATTTT
J gene: TRBJ1-1; D gene: NA; clone size: many; V gene: TRBV11-2; CDR3 protein: CASSLVMAREAFF; CDR3 DNA: TGTGCCAGCAGCTTAGTAATGGCGCGTGAAGCTTTCTTT
J gene: TRBJ1-2; D gene: NA; clone size: many; V gene: TRBV20-1; CDR3 protein: CSAREARDFMGGYTF; CDR3 DNA: TGCAGTGCTAGGGAGGCCCGGGACTTCATGGGAGGCTACACCTTC
J gene: TRBJ2-1; D gene: TRBD2; clone size: many; V gene: TRBV7-9; CDR3 protein: CASSFGTSGSREQFF; CDR3 DNA: TGTGCCAGCAGCTTCGGGACTAGCGGCTCGAGGGAGCAGTTCTTC
J gene: TRBJ2-3; D gene: TRBD1; clone size: few; V gene: TRBV5-1; CDR3 protein: CASSLVSGGGGADTQYF; CDR3 DNA: TGCGCCAGCAGCTTGGTCTCAGGGGGCGGTGGCGCAGATACGCAGTATTTT
J gene: TRBJ1-6; D gene: TRBD1; clone size: NA; V gene: TRBV20-1; CDR3 protein: CSAKTGSVGSPLHF; CDR3 DNA: TGCAGTGCTAAGACAGGGTCAGTGGGATCACCCCTCCACTTT
J gene: TRBJ1-2; D gene: NA; clone size: many; V gene: TRBV28; CDR3 protein: CASSLPPGRLTANYGYTF; CDR3 DNA: TGTGCCAGCAGTTTACCCCCGGGTCGCTTAACAGCGAACTATGGCTACACCTTC
J gene: TRBJ2-7; D gene: TRBD2; clone size: NA; V gene: TRBV11-2; CDR3 protein: CASTRGLAGASSYEQYF; CDR3 DNA: TGTGCCAGCACCCGGGGACTAGCGGGAGCCTCCTCCTACGAGCAGTACTTC
J gene: TRBJ1-2; D gene: NA; clone size: few; V gene: TRBV5-5; CDR3 protein: CASSPGQTNYGYTF; CDR3 DNA: TGTGCCAGCAGCCCAGGACAGACCAACTATGGCTACACCTTC
J gene: TRBJ2-2; D gene: TRBD1; clone size: NA; V gene: TRBV6-2/TRBV6-3; CDR3 protein: CASRGQANTGELFF; CDR3 DNA: TGTGCCAGCAGGGGACAGGCGAACACCGGGGAGCTGTTTTTT
J gene: TRBJ2-1; D gene: TRBD2; clone size: many; V gene: TRBV29-1; CDR3 protein: CSVGKRGLDNEQFF; CDR3 DNA: TGCAGCGTTGGGAAGCGGGGCCTCGACAATGAGCAGTTCTTC
J gene: TRBJ2-7; D gene: NA; clone size: many; V gene: TRBV28; CDR3 protein: CASSFGQGRGAEQYF; CDR3 DNA: TGTGCCAGCAGTTTTGGGCAGGGGCGAGGGGCCGAGCAGTACTTC
J gene: TRBJ1-1; D gene: NA; clone size: few; V gene: TRBV5-6; CDR3 protein: CASSLTGPNTEAFF; CDR3 DNA: TGTGCCAGCAGCTTGACAGGGCCGAACACTGAAGCTTTCTTT
J gene: TRBJ1-2; D gene: NA; clone size: few; V gene: TRBV11-2; CDR3 protein: CASSLDSDYGYTF; CDR3 DNA: TGTGCCAGCAGCTTAGACTCCGACTATGGCTACACCTTC
J gene: TRBJ2-1; D gene: TRBD2; clone size: many; V gene: TRBV2; CDR3 protein: CASALAGVNTEQFF; CDR3 DNA: TGTGCCAGCGCACTAGCGGGAGTTAACACTGAGCAGTTCTTC
J gene: TRBJ1-1; D gene: NA; clone size: many; V gene: TRBV30; CDR3 protein: CAWSENWYEAFF; CDR3 DNA: TGTGCCTGGAGTGAGAATTGGTATGAAGCTTTCTTT
J gene: TRBJ2-7; D gene: TRBD1; clone size: many; V gene: TRBV5-1; CDR3 protein: CASRSSSDRGRGEQYF; CDR3 DNA: TGCGCCAGCAGGTCTTCATCGGACAGGGGAAGGGGCGAGCAGTACTTC
J gene: TRBJ2-7; D gene: NA; clone size: few; V gene: TRBV6-1; CDR3 protein: CASSHGTIYEQYF; CDR3 DNA: TGTGCCAGCAGTCACGGGACCATCTACGAGCAGTACTTC
J gene: TRBJ1-2; D gene: NA; clone size: few; V gene: TRBV7-9; CDR3 protein: CASSEQATDSYGYTF; CDR3 DNA: TGTGCCAGCAGCGAACAGGCGACCGACAGCTATGGCTACACCTTC